This is a list of T cell receptor beta chains from one sample in a study of blood T cell repertoires in COVID-19. Assay: immunoSEQ multiplex PCR; the TCRdb copy retains only in-frame clones and omits some. Counted here are about 71,000 clones, 65% to 90% occurring once; the ten biggest clones make up about 6.9%. Source material: peripheral blood. The source of these receptors is a man aged 25-45 years with COVID-19, enrolled during active disease. The CDR3 runs from the conserved cysteine through the conserved F or W. Each record gives: V gene, J gene, clone size, D gene, CDR3 DNA, CDR3 protein. D genes are given only for firm matches. Expanded clones are given a class, and other clones once, few, many or no size at all.

>TRBV19|TRBJ1-2|NA|TRBD1
TGTGCCAGTAGTAAACAGGGGAATGGCTACACCTTC
CASSKQGNGYTF
>TRBV6-4|TRBJ2-2|once|TRBD2
TGTGCCAGCAGTGAGCGGGAGGGCGGGGAGCTGTTTTTT
CASSEREGGELFF
>TRBV6-2/TRBV6-3|TRBJ2-5|once|TRBD2
TGTGCCAGCAGCCAGCCAGCGGGACGCAGCCAAGAGACCCAGTACTTC
CASSQPAGRSQETQYF
>TRBV2|TRBJ1-4|NA|TRBD1
TGTGCCAGCAGTAGGGACAGGTTCGATGAAAAACTGTTTTTT
CASSRDRFDEKLFF
>TRBV4-2|TRBJ2-3|NA|TRBD1
TGTGCCAGCAGCCCCCGGGACAGGGGGGACACAGATACGCAGTATTTT
CASSPRDRGDTDTQYF
>TRBV27|TRBJ2-7|NA|TRBD2
TGTGCCAGCAGTTTAGACAGTAGCGGGGGGACCCGTGGCGAGCAGTACTTC
CASSLDSSGGTRGEQYF
>TRBV6-4|TRBJ2-2|NA|TRBD2
TGTGCCAGCGGACGATCTAGCGGGGCCGGGGAGCTGTTTTTT
CASGRSSGAGELFF
>TRBV28|TRBJ2-2|NA|NA
TGTGCCAGCAGTCCCCCACGGATCACAGTGAACACCGGGGAGCTGTTTTTT
CASSPPRITVNTGELFF
>TRBV11-2|TRBJ1-2|NA|NA
TGTGCCAGCAGCTCCAACCGGAGGTATGGCTACACCTTC
CASSSNRRYGYTF
>TRBV5-6|TRBJ1-3|NA|NA
TGTGCCAGCAGCCCCACAGGGACTGGAAACACCATATATTTT
CASSPTGTGNTIYF
>TRBV9|TRBJ1-4|NA|NA
TGTGCCAGCAGCGTAGCTCCGGCAGGGGATAATGAAAAACTGTTTTTT
CASSVAPAGDNEKLFF
>TRBV2|TRBJ2-3|NA|NA
TGTGCCAGCAGTGATGTGGGAGGGGGGGCAGATACGCAGTATTTT
CASSDVGGGADTQYF
>TRBV28|TRBJ2-7|once|NA
TGTGCCAGCAGTTTCCTGCGGGTTGCCTACGAGCAGTACTTC
CASSFLRVAYEQYF
>TRBV2|TRBJ1-1|NA|NA
TGTGCCAGCAGTGGCCAGGGGACTGAAGCTTTCTTT
CASSGQGTEAFF
>TRBV6-5|TRBJ2-5|NA|NA
TGTGCCAGCAGTTACTCTGGAGGAAAGACCCAGTACTTC
CASSYSGGKTQYF
>TRBV2|TRBJ1-2|NA|NA
TGTGCCAGCAGGCCCACCGGCAGGGATAATGGCTACACCTTC
CASRPTGRDNGYTF
>TRBV28|TRBJ1-2|NA|NA
TGTGCCAGCGAGGGTAAAAGCGGGGTTAACTATGGCTACACCTTC
CASEGKSGVNYGYTF
>TRBV2|TRBJ1-4|few|TRBD1
TGTGCCAGCAGGAGGGACAGGTCAACTAATGAAAAACTGTTTTTT
CASRRDRSTNEKLFF
>TRBV30|TRBJ1-4|NA|NA
TGTGCCTGGACCACAGGAGGGGGGGTTGAGGAAAAACTGTTTTTT
CAWTTGGGVEEKLFF
>TRBV20-1|TRBJ2-5|NA|NA
TGCAGTGCTAGTTGGGCCAACCAAGAGACCCAGTACTTC
CSASWANQETQYF
>TRBV15|TRBJ2-5|few|TRBD1
TGTGCCACCAGCAGGGGACCAGGGGGCCGAGAGACCCAGTACTTC
CATSRGPGGRETQYF
>TRBV4-3|TRBJ2-1|NA|NA
TGCGCCAGCAGCCAAGTGGGCAGCTACAATGAGCAGTTCTTC
CASSQVGSYNEQFF
>TRBV27|TRBJ2-7|NA|TRBD1
TGTGCCAGCAGTCCGTCCGGGACAGGGGGTAGCGAGCAGTACTTC
CASSPSGTGGSEQYF
>TRBV5-5|TRBJ2-3|NA|TRBD2
TGTGCCAGCAGCGCGGGACTAGCGGGAAGAACAGATACGCAGTATTTT
CASSAGLAGRTDTQYF
>TRBV3-1/TRBV3-2|TRBJ2-5|NA|NA
TGTGCCAGCAGCCAAGATGGCACACCGGCGGGGACCCAGTACTTC
CASSQDGTPAGTQYF
>TRBV7-2|TRBJ2-2|NA|NA
TGTGCCAGCAGCTTAAAGGCAGGCTACACCGGGGAGCTGTTTTTT
CASSLKAGYTGELFF
>TRBV7-9|TRBJ1-6|NA|NA
TGTGCCAGCAGCCGGACAGCCGATAATTCACCCCTCCACTTT
CASSRTADNSPLHF
>TRBV13|TRBJ2-5|NA|TRBD1
TGTGCCAGCAGCCCCCGACAGGGGAAGTGGGTGACCCAGTACTTC
CASSPRQGKWVTQYF
>TRBV9|TRBJ2-3|once|TRBD2
TGTGCCAGCAGCGTAGCAAGCGGGAGGGCCGTTGCCACAGATACGCAGTATTTT
CASSVASGRAVATDTQYF
>TRBV27|TRBJ1-6|NA|NA
TGTGCCAGCAGTTTAGTTGTCTGTCTGTGTCTAGGCTCCTATAATTCACCCCTCCACTTT
CASSLVVCLCLGSYNSPLHF
>TRBV28|TRBJ2-1|NA|TRBD2
TGTGCCAGCAGTTTACTTGTGGCGGGAGGTTACAATGAGCAGTTCTTC
CASSLLVAGGYNEQFF
>TRBV11-2|TRBJ2-3|NA|NA
TGTGCCAGCAGCTTCTCGACGCGGAGAGGCCCCACAGATACGCAGTATTTT
CASSFSTRRGPTDTQYF
>TRBV5-5|TRBJ1-5|NA|NA
TGTGCCAGCAGCCTCACTTACCGGGCAGGGGATAGCAATCAGCCCCAGCATTTT
CASSLTYRAGDSNQPQHF
>TRBV3-1/TRBV3-2|TRBJ1-1|once|NA
TGTGCCAGCAGACCTCTCCCGGGGGGGAACACTGAAGCTTTCTTT
CASRPLPGGNTEAFF
>TRBV5-1|TRBJ1-2|once|NA
TGCGCCAGCAGGGGTGAGGGCCTCAACTATGGCTACACCTTC
CASRGEGLNYGYTF
>TRBV28|TRBJ2-5|NA|TRBD1
TGTGCCAGCCGGGACAGGGACGAAGAGACCCAGTACTTC
CASRDRDEETQYF
>TRBV6-1|TRBJ1-2|few|NA
TGTGCCAGCAGTGACCCCGGTTTCGTCGGCTACACCTTC
CASSDPGFVGYTF
>TRBV28|TRBJ1-1|once|NA
TGTGCCAGCAGGATCGCGGGGGCGAACACTGAAGCTTTCTTT
CASRIAGANTEAFF
>TRBV10-2|TRBJ2-4|NA|TRBD2
TGCGCCAGCCCCGATGGTCCTTTTGCGGGAGTCGGTTCTGCTCTAGCCAAAAACATTCAGTACTTC
CASPDGPFAGVGSALAKNIQYF
>TRBV5-5|TRBJ2-7|NA|TRBD2
TGTGCCAGCAGCTTGGTATCGTCTAGCGGGACCCTTCGGCAGTACTTC
CASSLVSSSGTLRQYF
>TRBV11-2|TRBJ1-1|few|NA
TGTGCCAGCAGCTCCTCTCCAGGATCGAACACTGAAGCTTTCTTT
CASSSSPGSNTEAFF
>TRBV18|TRBJ2-1|NA|TRBD2
TGTGCCAGCTCCGCGACTAGCGGGGATTACAATGAGCAGTTCTTC
CASSATSGDYNEQFF
>TRBV5-5|TRBJ1-5|NA|TRBD1
TGTGCCAGCAGCTTCCGGGACAGGTTGGACAATCAGCCCCAGCATTTT
CASSFRDRLDNQPQHF
>TRBV1|TRBJ2-5|NA|NA
TGCACCAGCAGCCCCCGCGGAACCCAAGAGACCCAGTACTTC
CTSSPRGTQETQYF